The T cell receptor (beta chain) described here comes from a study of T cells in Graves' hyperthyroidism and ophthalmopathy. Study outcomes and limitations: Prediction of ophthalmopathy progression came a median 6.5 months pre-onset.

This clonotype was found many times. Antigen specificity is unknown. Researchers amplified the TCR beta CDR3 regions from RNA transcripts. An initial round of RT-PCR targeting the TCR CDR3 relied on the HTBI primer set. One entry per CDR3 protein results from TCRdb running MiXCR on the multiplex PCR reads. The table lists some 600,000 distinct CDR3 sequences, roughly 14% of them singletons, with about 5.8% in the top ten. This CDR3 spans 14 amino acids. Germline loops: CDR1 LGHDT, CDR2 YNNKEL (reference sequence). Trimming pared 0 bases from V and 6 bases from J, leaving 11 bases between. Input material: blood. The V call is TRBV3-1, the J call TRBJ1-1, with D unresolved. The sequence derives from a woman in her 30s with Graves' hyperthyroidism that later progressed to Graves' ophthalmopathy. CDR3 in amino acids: CASSQDGQRAEAFF. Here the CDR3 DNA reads TGTGCCAGCAGCCAAGATGGGCAGAGAGCTGAAGCTTTCTTT.